This entry features one T cell receptor (beta chain) sequence. In the original analysis: Nucleated cell counts were estimated from reference gene primer amplification. Repertoires were generated with immunoSEQ multiplex PCR, while TCRdb's copy carries only in-frame clones and drops some. D and trimming were read from the DNA, whereas the V and J calls and clone size are those reported in that table. The data show about 76,000 clones, around 83% seen once. This sample was included in a study of blood T cell repertoires in COVID-19. Study summary: Acute and convalescent COVID-19 samples came from the United States, Italy and Spain. In each case, the material was cDNA or gDNA derived from T cells, B-cell-depleted T cells, or PBMCs.

Per germline, CDR1 SGDLS and CDR2 YYNGEE. The CDR3 length is 13 residues. Trimming cost V 4 bases and J 4 bases, with 10 bases left between them. The chain carries TRBV9 and TRBJ2-3; the D is unclear. This clonotype was sampled from a human donor in a cohort sampled during active COVID-19. The sequenced sample was peripheral blood. The CDR3 DNA reads as TGTGCCAGCAGCCCTCAGATCTCAGATACGCAGTATTTT. Translation gives CASSPQISDTQYF.